This record concerns one T cell receptor (beta chain) sequence. Sequencing used immunoSEQ multiplex PCR; TCRdb keeps in-frame clones, though not all of them. The table records 140,000 to 150,000 clones, roughly 93% of them present only once. The data derive from a study of control samples from healthy donors and cancer patients. The V and J ends lost 1 base and 1 base respectively, with 9 bases between them. This CDR3 comprises 15 residues. Germline V lookup: CDR1 SGHNT, CDR2 YENEEA. This TCR was sampled from a man in his late teens or twenties in good health. This chain links TRBV11-3 with TRBJ2-3; D unclear. What was sequenced was blood. CDR3 DNA: TGTGCCAGCAGCTTAGGGGTTGGGGGCACAGATACGCAGTATTTT. Its translation is CASSLGVGGTDTQYF.